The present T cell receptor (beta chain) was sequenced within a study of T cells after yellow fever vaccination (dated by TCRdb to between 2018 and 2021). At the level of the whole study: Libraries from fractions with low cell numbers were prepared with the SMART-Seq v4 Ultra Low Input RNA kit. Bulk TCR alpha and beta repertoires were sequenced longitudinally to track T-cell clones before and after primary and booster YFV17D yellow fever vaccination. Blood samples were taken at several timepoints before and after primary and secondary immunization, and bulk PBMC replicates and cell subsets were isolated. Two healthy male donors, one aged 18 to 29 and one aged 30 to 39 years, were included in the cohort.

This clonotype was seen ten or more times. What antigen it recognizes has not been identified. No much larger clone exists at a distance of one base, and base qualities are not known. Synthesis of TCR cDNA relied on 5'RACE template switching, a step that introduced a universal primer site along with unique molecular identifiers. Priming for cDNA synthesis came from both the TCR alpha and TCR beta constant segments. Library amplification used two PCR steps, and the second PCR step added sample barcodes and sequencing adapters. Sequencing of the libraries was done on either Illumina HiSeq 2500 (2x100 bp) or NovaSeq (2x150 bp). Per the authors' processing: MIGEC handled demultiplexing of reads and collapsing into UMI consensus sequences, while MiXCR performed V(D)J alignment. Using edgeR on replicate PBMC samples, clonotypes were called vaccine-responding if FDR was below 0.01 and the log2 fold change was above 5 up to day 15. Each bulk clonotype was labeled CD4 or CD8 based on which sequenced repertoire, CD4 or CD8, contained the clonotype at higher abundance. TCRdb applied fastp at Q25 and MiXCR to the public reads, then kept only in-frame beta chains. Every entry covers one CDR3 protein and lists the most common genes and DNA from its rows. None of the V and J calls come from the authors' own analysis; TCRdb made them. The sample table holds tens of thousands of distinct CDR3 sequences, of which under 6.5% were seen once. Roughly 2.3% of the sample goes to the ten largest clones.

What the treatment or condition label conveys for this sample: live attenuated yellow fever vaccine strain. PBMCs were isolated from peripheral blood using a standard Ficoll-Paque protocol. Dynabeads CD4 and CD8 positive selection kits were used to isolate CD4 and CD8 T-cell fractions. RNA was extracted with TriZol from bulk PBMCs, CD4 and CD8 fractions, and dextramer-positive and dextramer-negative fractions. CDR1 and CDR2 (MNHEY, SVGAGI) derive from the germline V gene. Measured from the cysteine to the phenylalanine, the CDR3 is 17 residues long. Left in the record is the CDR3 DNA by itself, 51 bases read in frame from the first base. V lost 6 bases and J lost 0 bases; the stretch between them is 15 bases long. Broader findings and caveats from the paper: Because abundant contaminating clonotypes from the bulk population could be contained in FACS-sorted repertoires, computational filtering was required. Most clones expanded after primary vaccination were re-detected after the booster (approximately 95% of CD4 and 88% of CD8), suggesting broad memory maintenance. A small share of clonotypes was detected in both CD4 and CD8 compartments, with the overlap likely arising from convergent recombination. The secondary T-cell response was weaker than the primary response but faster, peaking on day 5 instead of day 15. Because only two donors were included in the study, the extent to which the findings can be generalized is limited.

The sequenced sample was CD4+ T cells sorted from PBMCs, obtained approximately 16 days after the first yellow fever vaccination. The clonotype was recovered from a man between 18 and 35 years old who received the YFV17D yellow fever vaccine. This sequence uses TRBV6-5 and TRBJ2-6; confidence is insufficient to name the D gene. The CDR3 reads CASSRTVPSSGANVLTF. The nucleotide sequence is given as TGTGCCAGCAGCCGGACGGTACCGAGCTCTGGGGCCAACGTCCTGACTTTC.